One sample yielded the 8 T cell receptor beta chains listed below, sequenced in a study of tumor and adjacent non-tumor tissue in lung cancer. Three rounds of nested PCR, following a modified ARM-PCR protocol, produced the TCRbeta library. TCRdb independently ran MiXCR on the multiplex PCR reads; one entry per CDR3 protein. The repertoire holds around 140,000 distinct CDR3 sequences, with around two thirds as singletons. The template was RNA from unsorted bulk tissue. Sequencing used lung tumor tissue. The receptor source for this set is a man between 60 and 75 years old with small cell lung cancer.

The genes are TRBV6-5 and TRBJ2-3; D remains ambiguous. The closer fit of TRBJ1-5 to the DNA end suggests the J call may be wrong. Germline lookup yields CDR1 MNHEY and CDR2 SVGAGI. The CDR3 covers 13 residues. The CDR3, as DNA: TGTGCCAGCAGACATGCGGGGTCAGATACGCAGCATTTT. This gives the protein CASRHAGSDTQHF.

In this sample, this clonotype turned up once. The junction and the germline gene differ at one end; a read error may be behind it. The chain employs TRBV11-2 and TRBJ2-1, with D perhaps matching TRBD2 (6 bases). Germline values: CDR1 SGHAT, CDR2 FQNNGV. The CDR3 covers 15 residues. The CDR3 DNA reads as TGTGCCAACAGCCACGGACTATTGGGAAACAATGAGCAGTTCTTC. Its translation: CANSHGLLGNNEQFF.

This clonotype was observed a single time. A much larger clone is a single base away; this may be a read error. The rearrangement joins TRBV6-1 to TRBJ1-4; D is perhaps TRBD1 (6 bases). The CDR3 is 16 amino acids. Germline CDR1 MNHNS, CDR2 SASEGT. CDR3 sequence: CATSFGTGTTNEKLFF. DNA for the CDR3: TGTGCCACCAGTTTCGGAACAGGGACAACTAATGAAAAACTGTTTTTT.

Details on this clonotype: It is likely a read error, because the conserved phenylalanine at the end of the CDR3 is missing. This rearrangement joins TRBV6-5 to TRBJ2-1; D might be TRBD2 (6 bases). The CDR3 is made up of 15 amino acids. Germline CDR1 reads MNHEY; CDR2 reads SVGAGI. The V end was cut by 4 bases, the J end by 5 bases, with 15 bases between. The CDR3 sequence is CASSSLTSGNNEQFL. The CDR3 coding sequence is TGTGCCAGCAGTTCTCTGACTAGTGGGAACAATGAGCAGTTCCTC.

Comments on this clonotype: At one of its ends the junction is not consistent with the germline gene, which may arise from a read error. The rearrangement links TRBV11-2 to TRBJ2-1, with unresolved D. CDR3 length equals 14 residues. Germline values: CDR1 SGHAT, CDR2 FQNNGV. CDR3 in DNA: TGCGCCAGCAACCGAGCCCGCCCCTACAATGAGCAGTTCTTC. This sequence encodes CASNRARPYNEQFF.

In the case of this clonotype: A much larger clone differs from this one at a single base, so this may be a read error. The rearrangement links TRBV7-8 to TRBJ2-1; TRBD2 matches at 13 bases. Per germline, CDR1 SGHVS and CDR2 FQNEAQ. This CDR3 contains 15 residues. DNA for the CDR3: TGTACCAGCAGCTCGACTAGCGGGGGGTACAATGAGCAGTTCTTC. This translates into CTSSSTSGGYNEQFF.

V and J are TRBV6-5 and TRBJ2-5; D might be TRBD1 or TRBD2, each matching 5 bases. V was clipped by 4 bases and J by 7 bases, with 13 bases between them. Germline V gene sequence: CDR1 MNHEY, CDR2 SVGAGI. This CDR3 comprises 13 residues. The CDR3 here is CASSSTGGGTQYF. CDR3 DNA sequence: TGTGCCAGCAGTTCTACAGGTGGAGGGACCCAGTACTTC.

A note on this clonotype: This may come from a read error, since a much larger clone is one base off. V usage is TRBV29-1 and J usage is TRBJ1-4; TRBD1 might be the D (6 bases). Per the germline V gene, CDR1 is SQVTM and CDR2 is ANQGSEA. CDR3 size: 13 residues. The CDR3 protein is CIDPGHPNEKLFF. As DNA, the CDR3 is TGCATCGATCCGGGACACCCTAATGAAAAACTGTTTTTT.